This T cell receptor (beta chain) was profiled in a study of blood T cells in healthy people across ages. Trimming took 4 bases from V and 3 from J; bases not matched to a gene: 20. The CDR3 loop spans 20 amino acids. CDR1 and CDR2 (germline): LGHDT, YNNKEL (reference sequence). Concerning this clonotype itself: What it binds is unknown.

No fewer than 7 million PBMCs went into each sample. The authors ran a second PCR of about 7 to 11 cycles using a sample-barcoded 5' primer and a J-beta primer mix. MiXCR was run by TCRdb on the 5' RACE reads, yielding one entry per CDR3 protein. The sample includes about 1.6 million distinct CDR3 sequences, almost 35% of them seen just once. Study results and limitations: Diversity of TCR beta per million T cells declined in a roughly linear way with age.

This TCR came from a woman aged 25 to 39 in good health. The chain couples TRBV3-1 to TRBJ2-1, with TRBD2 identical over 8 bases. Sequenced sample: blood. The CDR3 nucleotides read TGTGCCAGCAGCCGACGATCAAGCGGGAGTCATGTTCTCGACTACAATGAGCAGTTCTTC. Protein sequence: CASSRRSSGSHVLDYNEQFF.